The text below deals with one T cell receptor beta chain. The antigen remains undetermined. Researchers ran the PCR with 60 Vbeta and 13 Jbeta primers. The repertoire was sequenced with immunoSEQ multiplex PCR; TCRdb's copy has only in-frame clones and lacks some. The sample table sets out about 200,000 clones. This specimen belongs to a study of cytomegalovirus exposure and HLA in healthy donors. The study's findings and limits: Evidence from a later analysis indicated that most CMV-associated TCR beta chains looked HLA-restricted. Exclusion applied to some V segments, including TRBV6-2 and TRBV6-3, as they were indistinguishable. Usually a TCR sequence was rare, but some public TCRs were found in many donors.

This CDR3 comprises 17 residues. The germline CDR1 and CDR2 sequences are SGHAT and FQDESV (reference sequence). Trimming stripped 7 bases from V and 0 bases from J, with 16 bases between. This receptor was taken from a man aged 30 to 45 in good health and CMV-seronegative. What was sequenced was PBMCs. J is TRBJ2-6 and V is TRBV11-1, with D perhaps matching TRBD1 (5 bases). CDR3 bases: TGTGCCAGCACCCGGGTGCAGGACAACTCTGGGGCCAACGTCCTGACTTTC. Protein sequence: CASTRVQDNSGANVLTF.